This T cell receptor beta chain was identified during a study of shared clonotypes between healthy human individuals. Germline V gene sequence: CDR1 LNHNV, CDR2 YYDKDF (reference sequence). The CDR3 totals 16 residues. Germline trimming cut 3 bases from V and 10 bases from J; bases unmatched to any gene: 9. The method was immunoSEQ multiplex PCR; TCRdb's version includes in-frame clones alone and lacks a portion of them. Seen here are approximately 2,000,000 clones, just over 90% observed once, and the top ten hold about 1.7%. CD45RO-negative cells were positively selected for CCR7, leaving out terminally differentiated effector memory CD45RA+ cells.

The chain uses TRBV15 and TRBJ2-3; 14 bases match TRBD2. Sample: naive CD8+ T cells from PBMCs. This TCR was sampled from a man between 18 and 29 years old in good health. Some clones in this sample may be carry-over from other donors' samples. CDR3 sequence reads: CATSRSTGTSGRAQYF. Written as DNA, the CDR3 is TGTGCCACCAGCAGGAGTACCGGGACTAGCGGGAGAGCGCAGTATTTT. The entire variable domain, with the rest obtained from reference TRBV15 and TRBJ2-3, is as follows: DAMVIQNPRYQVTQFGKPVTLSCSQTLNHNVMYWYQQKSSQAPKLLFHYYDKDFNNEADTPDNFQSRRPNTSFCFLDIRSPGLGDTAMYLCATSRSTGTSGRAQYFGPGTRLTVL.